These T cell receptor beta chains were read from a single sample in a study of cytomegalovirus exposure and HLA in healthy donors. Here immunoSEQ multiplex PCR was the method, and the copy in TCRdb shows in-frame clones only, minus some. The sample shows some 55,000 clones, and 6.5% to 8.5% sits with its ten largest clones. Sequenced sample: PBMCs. The receptors here all came from a woman in her 40s in good health and CMV-seronegative. Each CDR3 is given with its conserved first and last residue. D genes are given only for firm matches. Only part of the rows carry a size: once, few, many, or a class if the clone is expanded.

d_call: TRBD1; v_call: TRBV6-5; j_call: TRBJ2-2; clone_size: -; cdr3_nt: TGTGCCAGCAGACAGGGGGCATCCGGGGAGCTGTTTTTT; cdr3_aa: CASRQGASGELFF
d_call: -; v_call: TRBV5-1; j_call: TRBJ1-6; clone_size: -; cdr3_nt: TGCGCCAGCAGCTACCAGCGGGACGGTTATAATTCACCCCTACACTTT; cdr3_aa: CASSYQRDGYNSPLHF
d_call: TRBD2; v_call: TRBV9; j_call: TRBJ2-1; clone_size: -; cdr3_nt: TGTGCCAGCAGCGAGAGGTTAGCGGGGAGTTACAATGAGCAGTTCTTC; cdr3_aa: CASSERLAGSYNEQFF
d_call: TRBD2; v_call: TRBV7-8; j_call: TRBJ2-7; clone_size: -; cdr3_nt: TGTGCCAGCAGCGTACTCGGGGGGACCGCTTACGAGCAGTACTTC; cdr3_aa: CASSVLGGTAYEQYF
d_call: TRBD1; v_call: TRBV5-1; j_call: TRBJ1-1; clone_size: -; cdr3_nt: TGCGCCAGCAGCCACAGGACAGGACCGAACACTGAAGCTTTCTTT; cdr3_aa: CASSHRTGPNTEAFF
d_call: TRBD1; v_call: TRBV10-3; j_call: TRBJ1-2; clone_size: -; cdr3_nt: TGTGCCATCACCTCCGGGACAGGGGCTGGCTACACCTTC; cdr3_aa: CAITSGTGAGYTF
d_call: -; v_call: TRBV5-1; j_call: TRBJ1-2; clone_size: -; cdr3_nt: TGCGCCAGCAGCTCGACGGAGAACTATGGCTACACCTTC; cdr3_aa: CASSSTENYGYTF
d_call: TRBD2; v_call: TRBV10-3; j_call: TRBJ2-3; clone_size: -; cdr3_nt: TGTGCCATCAGTGACGCGGGGGGGCCCCCTAGCACAGATACGCAGTATTTT; cdr3_aa: CAISDAGGPPSTDTQYF
d_call: -; v_call: TRBV16; j_call: TRBJ1-4; clone_size: medium-sized; cdr3_nt: TGTGCCAGCAGCCATACGGGGGTTGAAAAACTGTTTTTT; cdr3_aa: CASSHTGVEKLFF
d_call: TRBD1; v_call: TRBV7-8; j_call: TRBJ1-5; clone_size: -; cdr3_nt: TGTGCCAGCAGTAACCGGGACAGTAATCAGCACCAGCATTTT; cdr3_aa: CASSNRDSNQHQHF
d_call: TRBD1; v_call: TRBV19; j_call: TRBJ1-4; clone_size: -; cdr3_nt: TGTGCCAGTAGACTGGGACAGGGGGGAGAAAAACTGTTTTTT; cdr3_aa: CASRLGQGGEKLFF
d_call: -; v_call: TRBV6-5; j_call: TRBJ2-7; clone_size: -; cdr3_nt: TGTGCCAGCAGTTATGCGGCCGACAGCACCCTCTACGAGCAGTACTTC; cdr3_aa: CASSYAADSTLYEQYF
d_call: -; v_call: TRBV29-1; j_call: TRBJ2-5; clone_size: -; cdr3_nt: TGCAGCGTACTATTAGACGTTGGGGAGACCCAGTACTTC; cdr3_aa: CSVLLDVGETQYF
d_call: -; v_call: TRBV28; j_call: TRBJ2-6; clone_size: -; cdr3_nt: TGTGCCAGCAGCACAACAGGGTCCGGGGCCAACGTCCTGACTTTC; cdr3_aa: CASSTTGSGANVLTF
d_call: TRBD1; v_call: TRBV7-9; j_call: TRBJ1-1; clone_size: -; cdr3_nt: TGTGCCAGCAGCTTATCCCCTACAGGGGCTGACACTGAAGCTTTCTTT; cdr3_aa: CASSLSPTGADTEAFF
d_call: TRBD2; v_call: TRBV6-4; j_call: TRBJ2-3; clone_size: -; cdr3_nt: TGTGCCAGCAGTGATACTAGCGGGGGTACAGATACGCAGTATTTT; cdr3_aa: CASSDTSGGTDTQYF
d_call: -; v_call: TRBV2; j_call: TRBJ1-6; clone_size: -; cdr3_nt: TGTGCCAGCAGACTAGCTGTCAGGGATTCACCCCTCCACTTT; cdr3_aa: CASRLAVRDSPLHF
d_call: -; v_call: TRBV5-6; j_call: TRBJ1-1; clone_size: -; cdr3_nt: TGTGCCAGCAGCTTTGAGGCAGAGAACACTGAAGCTTTCTTT; cdr3_aa: CASSFEAENTEAFF
d_call: -; v_call: TRBV29-1; j_call: TRBJ2-1; clone_size: -; cdr3_nt: TGCAGCGTTGCGGTGGGGCCTTACAATGAGCAGTTCTTC; cdr3_aa: CSVAVGPYNEQFF